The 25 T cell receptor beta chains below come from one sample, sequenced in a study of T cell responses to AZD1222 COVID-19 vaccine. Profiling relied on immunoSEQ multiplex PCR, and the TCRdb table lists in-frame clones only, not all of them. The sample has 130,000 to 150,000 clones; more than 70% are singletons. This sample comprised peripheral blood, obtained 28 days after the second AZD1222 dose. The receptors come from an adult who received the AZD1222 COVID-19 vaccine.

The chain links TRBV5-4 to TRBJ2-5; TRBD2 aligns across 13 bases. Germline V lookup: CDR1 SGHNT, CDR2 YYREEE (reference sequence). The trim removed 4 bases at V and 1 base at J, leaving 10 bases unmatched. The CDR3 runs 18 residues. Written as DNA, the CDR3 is TGTGCCAGCAGCACGGGACTAGCGGGATCGGGGATCCAAGAGACCCAGTACTTC. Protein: CASSTGLAGSGIQETQYF.

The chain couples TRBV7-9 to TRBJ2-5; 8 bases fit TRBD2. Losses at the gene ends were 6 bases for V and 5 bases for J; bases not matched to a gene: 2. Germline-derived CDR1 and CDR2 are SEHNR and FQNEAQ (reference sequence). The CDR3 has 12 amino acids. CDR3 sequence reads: CASSSGTETQYF. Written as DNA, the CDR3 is TGTGCCAGCAGTAGCGGGACTGAGACCCAGTACTTC.

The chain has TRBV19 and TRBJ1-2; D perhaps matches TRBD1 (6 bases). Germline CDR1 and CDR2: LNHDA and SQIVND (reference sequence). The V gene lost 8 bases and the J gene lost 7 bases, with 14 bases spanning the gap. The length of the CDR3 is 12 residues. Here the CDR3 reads CASQGTSSGYTF. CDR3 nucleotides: TGTGCCAGTCAGGGGACCTCGAGTGGCTACACCTTC.

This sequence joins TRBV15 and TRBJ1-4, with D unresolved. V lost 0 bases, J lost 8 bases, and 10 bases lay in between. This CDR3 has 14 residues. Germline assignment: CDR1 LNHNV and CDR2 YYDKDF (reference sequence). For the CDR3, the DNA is TGTGCCACCAGCAGAGAGGGCCTCAGGGAAAAACTGTTTTTT. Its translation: CATSREGLREKLFF.

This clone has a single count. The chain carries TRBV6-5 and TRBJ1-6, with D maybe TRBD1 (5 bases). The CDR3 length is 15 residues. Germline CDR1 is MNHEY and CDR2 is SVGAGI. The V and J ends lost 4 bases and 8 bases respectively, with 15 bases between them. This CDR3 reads CASSSGRMRDSPLHF. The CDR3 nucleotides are TGTGCCAGCAGTTCGGGACGAATGAGGGATTCACCCCTCCACTTT.

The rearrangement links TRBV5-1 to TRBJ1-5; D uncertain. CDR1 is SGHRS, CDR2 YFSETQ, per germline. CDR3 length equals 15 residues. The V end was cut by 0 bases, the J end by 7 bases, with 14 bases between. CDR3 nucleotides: TGCGCCAGCAGCTTGGTCCCGGACGTGGAACAGCCCCAGCATTTT. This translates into CASSLVPDVEQPQHF. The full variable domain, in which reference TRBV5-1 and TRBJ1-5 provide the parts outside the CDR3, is KAGVTQTPRYLIKTRGQQVTLSCSPISGHRSVSWYQQTPGQGLQFLFEYFSETQRNKGNFPGRFSGRQFSNSRSEMNVSTLELGDSALYLCASSLVPDVEQPQHFGDGTRLSIL.

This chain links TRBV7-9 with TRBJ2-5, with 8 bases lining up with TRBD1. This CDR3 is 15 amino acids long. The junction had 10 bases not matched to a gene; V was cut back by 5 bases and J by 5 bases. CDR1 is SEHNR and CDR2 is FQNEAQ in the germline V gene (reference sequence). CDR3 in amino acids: CASSPAGQERETQYF. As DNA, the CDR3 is TGTGCCAGCAGCCCTGCGGGACAGGAAAGGGAGACCCAGTACTTC. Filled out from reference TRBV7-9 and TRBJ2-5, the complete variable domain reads DTGVSQNPRHKITKRGQNVTFRCDPISEHNRLYWYRQTLGQGPEFLTYFQNEAQLEKSRLLSDRFSAERPKGSFSTLEIQRTEQGDSAMYLCASSPAGQERETQYFGPGTRLLVL.

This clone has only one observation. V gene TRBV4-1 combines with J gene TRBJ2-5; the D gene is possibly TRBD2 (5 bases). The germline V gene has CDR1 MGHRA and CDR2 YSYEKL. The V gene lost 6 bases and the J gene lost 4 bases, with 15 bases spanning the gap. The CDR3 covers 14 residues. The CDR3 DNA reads TGCGCCAGCAGGACGAGGGCTGGTATAGAGACCCAGTACTTC. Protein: CASRTRAGIETQYF.

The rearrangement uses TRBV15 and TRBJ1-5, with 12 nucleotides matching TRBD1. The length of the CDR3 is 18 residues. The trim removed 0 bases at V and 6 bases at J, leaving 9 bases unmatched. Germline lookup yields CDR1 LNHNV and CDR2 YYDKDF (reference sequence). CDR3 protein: CATSRDFGTGGIVQPQHF. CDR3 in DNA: TGTGCCACCAGCAGAGATTTTGGGACAGGGGGCATCGTTCAGCCCCAGCATTTT.

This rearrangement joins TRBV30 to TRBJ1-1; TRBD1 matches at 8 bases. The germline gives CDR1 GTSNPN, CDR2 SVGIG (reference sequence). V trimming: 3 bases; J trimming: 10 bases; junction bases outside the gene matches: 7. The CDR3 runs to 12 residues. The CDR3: CAWSTQGAGAFF. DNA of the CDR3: TGTGCCTGGAGCACCCAGGGGGCGGGAGCTTTCTTT.

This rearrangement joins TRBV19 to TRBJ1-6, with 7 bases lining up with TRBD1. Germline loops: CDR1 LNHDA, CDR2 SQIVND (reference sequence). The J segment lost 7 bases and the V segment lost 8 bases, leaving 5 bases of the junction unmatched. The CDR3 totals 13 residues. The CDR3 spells CASSGTANSPLHF. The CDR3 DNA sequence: TGTGCCAGTTCCGGGACAGCCAATTCACCCCTCCACTTT.

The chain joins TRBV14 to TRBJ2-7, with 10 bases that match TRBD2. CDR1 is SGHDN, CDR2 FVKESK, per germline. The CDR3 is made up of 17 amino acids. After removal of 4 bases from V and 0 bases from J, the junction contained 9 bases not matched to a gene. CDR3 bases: TGTGCCAGCAGCCTCCCTAGCGGGAGAGGGAGCTCCTACGAGCAGTACTTC. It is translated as CASSLPSGRGSSYEQYF.

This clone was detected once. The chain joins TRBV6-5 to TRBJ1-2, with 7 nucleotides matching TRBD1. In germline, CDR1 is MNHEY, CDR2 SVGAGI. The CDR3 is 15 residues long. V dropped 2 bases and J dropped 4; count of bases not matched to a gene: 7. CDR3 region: CASSYVQGSPYGYTF. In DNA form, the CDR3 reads TGTGCCAGCAGTTACGTACAGGGGAGTCCCTATGGCTACACCTTC.

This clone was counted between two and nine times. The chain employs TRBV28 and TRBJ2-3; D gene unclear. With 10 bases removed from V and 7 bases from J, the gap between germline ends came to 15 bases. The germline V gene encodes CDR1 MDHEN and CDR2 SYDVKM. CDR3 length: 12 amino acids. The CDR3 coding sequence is TGTGCCACCAGAAGCCACACGAATACGCAGTATTTT. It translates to CATRSHTNTQYF.

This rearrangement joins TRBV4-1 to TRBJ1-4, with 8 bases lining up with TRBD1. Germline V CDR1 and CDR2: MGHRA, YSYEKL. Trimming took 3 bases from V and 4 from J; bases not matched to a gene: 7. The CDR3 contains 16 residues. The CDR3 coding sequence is TGCGCCAGCAGCCATCTCCAGGGGGCGGGTAATGAAAAACTGTTTTTT. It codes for CASSHLQGAGNEKLFF.

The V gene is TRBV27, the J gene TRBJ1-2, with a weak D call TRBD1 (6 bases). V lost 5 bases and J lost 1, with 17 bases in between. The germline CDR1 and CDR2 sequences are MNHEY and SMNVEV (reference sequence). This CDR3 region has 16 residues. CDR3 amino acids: CASSPSRGAVNYGYTF. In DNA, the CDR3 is TGTGCCAGCAGTCCTAGCCGGGGGGCCGTTAACTATGGCTACACCTTC.

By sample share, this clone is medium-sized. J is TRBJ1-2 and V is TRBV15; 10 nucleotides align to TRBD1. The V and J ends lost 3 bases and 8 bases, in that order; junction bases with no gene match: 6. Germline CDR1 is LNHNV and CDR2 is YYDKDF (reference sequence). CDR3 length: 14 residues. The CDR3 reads CATSSYGQGEGYTF. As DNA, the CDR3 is TGTGCCACCAGCAGTTACGGACAGGGGGAGGGCTACACCTTC.

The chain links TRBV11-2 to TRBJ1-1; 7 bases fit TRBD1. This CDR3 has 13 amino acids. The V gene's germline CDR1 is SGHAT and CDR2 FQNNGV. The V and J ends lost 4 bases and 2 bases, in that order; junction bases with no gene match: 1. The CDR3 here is CASSWDSNTEAFF. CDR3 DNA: TGTGCCAGCAGCTGGGACAGTAACACTGAAGCTTTCTTT.

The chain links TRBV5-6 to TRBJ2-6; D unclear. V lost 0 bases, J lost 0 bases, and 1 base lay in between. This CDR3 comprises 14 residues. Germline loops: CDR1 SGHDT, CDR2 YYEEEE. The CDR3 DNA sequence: TGTGCCAGCAGCTTGGCCTCTGGGGCCAACGTCCTGACTTTC. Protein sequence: CASSLASGANVLTF. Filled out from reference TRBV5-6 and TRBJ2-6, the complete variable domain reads DAGVTQSPTHLIKTRGQQVTLRCSPKSGHDTVSWYQQALGQGPQFIFQYYEEEERQRGNFPDRFSGHQFPNYSSELNVNALLLGDSALYLCASSLASGANVLTFGAGSRLTVL.

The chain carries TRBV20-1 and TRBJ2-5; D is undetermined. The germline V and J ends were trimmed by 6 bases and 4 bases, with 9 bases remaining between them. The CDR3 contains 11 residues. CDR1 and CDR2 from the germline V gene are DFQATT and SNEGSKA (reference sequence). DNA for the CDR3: TGCAGTGCCTTAGGTGGAGAGACCCAGTACTTC. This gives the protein CSALGGETQYF.

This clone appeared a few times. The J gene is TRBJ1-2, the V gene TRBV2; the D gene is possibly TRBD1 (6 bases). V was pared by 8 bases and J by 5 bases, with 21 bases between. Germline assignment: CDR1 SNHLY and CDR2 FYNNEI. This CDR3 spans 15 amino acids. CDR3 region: CASSADSPQSYGYTF. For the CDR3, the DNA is TGTGCCAGCTCCGCGGACAGCCCGCAAAGTTATGGCTACACCTTC.

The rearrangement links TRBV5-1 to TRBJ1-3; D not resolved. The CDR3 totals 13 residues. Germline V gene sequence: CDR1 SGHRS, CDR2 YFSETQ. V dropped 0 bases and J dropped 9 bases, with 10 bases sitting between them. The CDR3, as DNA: TGCGCCAGCAGCTTGGCCGGGATCGGCACCATATATTTT. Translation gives CASSLAGIGTIYF.

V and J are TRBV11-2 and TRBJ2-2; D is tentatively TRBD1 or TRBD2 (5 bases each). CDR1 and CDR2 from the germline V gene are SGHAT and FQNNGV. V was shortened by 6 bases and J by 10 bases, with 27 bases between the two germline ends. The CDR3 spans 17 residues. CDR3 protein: CASSVMSGTYLIVELFF. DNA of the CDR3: TGTGCCAGCAGTGTAATGTCCGGGACCTATTTAATCGTGGAGCTGTTTTTT.

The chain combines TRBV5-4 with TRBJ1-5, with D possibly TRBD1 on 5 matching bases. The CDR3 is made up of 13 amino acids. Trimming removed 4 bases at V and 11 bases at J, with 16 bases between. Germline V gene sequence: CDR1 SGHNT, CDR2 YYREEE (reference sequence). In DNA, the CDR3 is TGTGCCAGCAGCGAACGACAGTCCGGGGCCCAGCATTTT. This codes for CASSERQSGAQHF. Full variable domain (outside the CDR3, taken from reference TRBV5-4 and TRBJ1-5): ETGVTQSPTHLIKTRGQQVTLRCSSQSGHNTVSWYQQALGQGPQFIFQYYREEENGRGNFPPRFSGLQFPNYSSELNVNALELDDSALYLCASSERQSGAQHFGDGTRLSIL.

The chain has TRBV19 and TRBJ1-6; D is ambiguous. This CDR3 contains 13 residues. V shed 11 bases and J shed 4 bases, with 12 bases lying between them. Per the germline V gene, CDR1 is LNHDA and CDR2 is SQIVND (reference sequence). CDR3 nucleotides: TGTGCCTGCTCGAGGGATTATAATTCACCCCTCCACTTT. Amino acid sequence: CACSRDYNSPLHF.